In its sample, the clone carrying this T cell receptor beta chain was seen many times. Its antigen is not identified. V gave up 5 bases and J gave up 3 bases; unmatched junction bases: 5. Germline CDR1 and CDR2: DFQATT and SNEGSKA (reference sequence). The CDR3 contains 14 residues. Amplified TCR beta CDR3 regions came from RNA transcripts. HTBI primers were the set used in a first-round RT-PCR of the TCR CDR3. One entry per CDR3 protein, called by TCRdb with MiXCR from the multiplex PCR reads. Here the sample spans 500,000 to 650,000 distinct CDR3 sequences, approximately 14% being singletons. This record belongs to a study of T cells in Graves' hyperthyroidism and ophthalmopathy. Looking at the study overall: Pretreatment peripheral blood was obtained at initial diagnosis.

General study findings and limits: Separation of ophthalmopathy from stable hyperthyroidism was achieved by a 13 V-J model. Clonotypes that were expanded in thyroid above 0.001 mostly appeared in blood too. It was a median about seven months before onset that the model predicted ophthalmopathy.

The rearrangement joins TRBV20-1 to TRBJ2-7, with 12 bases fitting TRBD2. This clonotype was sampled from a woman in her forties or fifties with Graves' ophthalmopathy. The specimen sequenced was blood. CDR3 loop: CSARSTSGSYEQYF. The CDR3 coding sequence is TGCAGTGCTCGATCGACTAGCGGGAGCTACGAGCAGTACTTC.